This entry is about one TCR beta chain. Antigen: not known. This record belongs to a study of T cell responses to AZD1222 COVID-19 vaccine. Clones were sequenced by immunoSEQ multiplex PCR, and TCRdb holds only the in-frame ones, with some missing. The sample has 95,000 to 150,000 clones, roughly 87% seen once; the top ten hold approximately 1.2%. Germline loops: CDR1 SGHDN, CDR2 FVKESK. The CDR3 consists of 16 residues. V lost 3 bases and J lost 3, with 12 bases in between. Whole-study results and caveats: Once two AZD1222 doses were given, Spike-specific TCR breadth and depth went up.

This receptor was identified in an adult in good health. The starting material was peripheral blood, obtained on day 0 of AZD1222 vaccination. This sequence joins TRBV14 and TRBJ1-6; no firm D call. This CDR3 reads CASSHGGSYYNSPLHF. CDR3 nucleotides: TGTGCCAGCAGCCACGGAGGCTCCTACTATAATTCACCCCTCCACTTT.